The next 21 T cell receptor beta chains were all read from a single sample in a study of T cell repertoires in cytomegalovirus infection. Their antigens are not known. TCRdb called the reads again in MiXCR, with one record for every CDR3 protein. The top ten hold approximately 70% of the sample, which has about 60,000 distinct CDR3 sequences, 33% seen once. Sequenced sample: PBMCs, sequenced either directly or after in vitro stimulation (not recorded which). These TCRs come from a human donor in good health (CMV status not recorded). Some clones in this sample may be carry-over from other donors' samples.

The chain uses TRBV7-8 and TRBJ1-2; no clear D. V was shortened by 1 base and J by 3 bases, with 9 bases between the two germline ends. The CDR3 extends over 14 amino acids. Germline CDR1 reads SGHVS; CDR2 reads FQNEAQ. CDR3 DNA: TGTGCCAGCAGCTTAGATCGGGCCGACTATGGCTACACCTTC. Residues: CASSLDRADYGYTF.

This clonotype was counted a few times. V and J are TRBV4-2 and TRBJ2-3; 10 bases are a match to TRBD2. The germline V gene encodes CDR1 LGHNA and CDR2 YNFKEQ. The CDR3 is 18 amino acids. Losses at the gene ends were 0 bases for V and 2 bases for J; bases not matched to a gene: 8. CDR3: CASSQDAASGGLTDTQYF. CDR3 coding DNA: TGTGCCAGCAGCCAAGATGCGGCTAGCGGGGGTCTCACAGATACGCAGTATTTT.

This clonotype was seen a handful of times. The rearrangement links TRBV11-2 to TRBJ2-3; no clear D. Germline V gene sequence: CDR1 SGHAT, CDR2 FQNNGV. The CDR3 has 13 amino acids. Trimming took 4 bases from V and 3 from J, leaving 8 bases between them. CDR3 region: CASSSLQTDTQYF. The DNA for the CDR3 is TGTGCCAGCAGCTCCTTACAAACAGATACGCAGTATTTT.

This chain connects TRBV6-2 or TRBV6-3 to TRBJ2-1; possible D gene TRBD2, 5 bases. The V gene's germline CDR1 is MNHEY and CDR2 SVGEGT. The CDR3 has 13 residues. V lost 4 bases, J lost 10 bases, and 14 bases lay in between. The CDR3 is CASSSEGPDEQFF. CDR3 coding DNA: TGTGCCAGCAGTTCCGAGGGCCCGGACGAGCAGTTCTTC.

This chain uses TRBV7-2 with TRBJ2-3; possible D gene TRBD1, 5 bases. The CDR3 loop spans 13 amino acids. From germline, CDR1 is SGHTA and CDR2 FQGNSA. Deletions cut 1 base from V and 6 bases from J, with 8 bases between. CDR3 sequence: CASSLGGWDTQYF. For the CDR3, the DNA is TGTGCCAGCAGCTTAGGGGGCTGGGATACGCAGTATTTT.

This clonotype has just a few counts. The chain is built from TRBV11-2 and TRBJ1-1, with D tentatively TRBD1 (6 bases). This CDR3 has 12 amino acids. Germline lookup yields CDR1 SGHAT and CDR2 FQNNGV. Trimming removed 5 bases from V and 7 bases from J, with 11 bases in between. CDR3 sequence: CASSPGTLEAFF. The CDR3 coding sequence is TGTGCCAGCAGCCCCGGGACACTTGAAGCTTTCTTT. The variable domain in full, with the rest retrieved from reference TRBV11-2 and TRBJ1-1, is EAGVAQSPRYKIIEKRQSVAFWCNPISGHATLYWYQQILGQGPKLLIQFQNNGVVDDSQLPKDRFSAERLKGVDSTLKIQPAKLEDSAVYLCASSPGTLEAFFGQGTRLTVV.

In its sample, this clonotype was seen a few times. The rearrangement links TRBV15 to TRBJ1-3; D is uncertain. CDR1 and CDR2 (germline): LNHNV, YYDKDF (reference sequence). The CDR3 consists of 17 residues. The V gene lost 0 bases and the J gene lost 0 bases, with 12 bases spanning the gap. The CDR3: CATSRDLRESSGNTIYF. CDR3 nucleotide sequence: TGTGCCACCAGCAGAGATCTCCGGGAGTCCTCTGGAAACACCATATATTTT.

This chain connects TRBV24-1 to TRBJ2-1; D unresolved. There are 16 residues in the CDR3. Germline V lookup: CDR1 KGHDR, CDR2 SFDVKD. V gave up 0 bases and J gave up 7 bases, with 15 bases separating them. The CDR3: CATSDLRLAPWNEQFF. The CDR3 nucleotides read TGTGCCACCAGTGATTTGCGGCTGGCCCCCTGGAATGAGCAGTTCTTC.

The chain has TRBV12-3 or TRBV12-4 and TRBJ1-3; D remains ambiguous. Trimming cost V 3 bases and J 0 bases, with 15 bases left between them. This CDR3 comprises 17 residues. Here the CDR3 DNA reads TGTGCCAGCAGTTTTGGTTACGGAGCCTACTCTGGAAACACCATATATTTT. Translation: CASSFGYGAYSGNTIYF.

This sequence joins TRBV5-1 and TRBJ1-3, with D possibly matching TRBD1 (6 bases). The CDR3 covers 15 residues. V was clipped by 2 bases and J by 4 bases, with 13 bases between them. Germline V lookup: CDR1 SGHRS, CDR2 YFSETQ. Written as DNA, the CDR3 is TGCGCCAGCAGCTTAAGTGGGGGCTCAGGAAACACCATATATTTT. It specifies CASSLSGGSGNTIYF.

This chain connects TRBV12-3 or TRBV12-4 to TRBJ1-4, with a possible D match to TRBD1 (5 bases). V shed 4 bases and J shed 1 base, with 13 bases lying between them. The CDR3 runs to 16 residues. The CDR3: CASSWGPQGTNEKLFF. The CDR3 DNA follows: TGTGCCAGCAGTTGGGGACCACAAGGAACTAATGAAAAACTGTTTTTT.

This clonotype was observed at least ten times. The chain couples TRBV5-1 to TRBJ1-4; possible D gene TRBD1, 5 bases. The germline V gene has CDR1 SGHRS and CDR2 YFSETQ. V was clipped by 0 bases and J by 0 bases, with 9 bases between them. The CDR3 is 16 amino acids. CDR3 in DNA: TGCGCCAGCAGCTTGGGACAGCCTGCAACTAATGAAAAACTGTTTTTT. It is translated as CASSLGQPATNEKLFF. Filled out from reference TRBV5-1 and TRBJ1-4, the complete variable domain reads KAGVTQTPRYLIKTRGQQVTLSCSPISGHRSVSWYQQTPGQGLQFLFEYFSETQRNKGNFPGRFSGRQFSNSRSEMNVSTLELGDSALYLCASSLGQPATNEKLFFGSGTQLSVL.

This clonotype was observed at least ten times. This sequence joins TRBV7-2 and TRBJ2-7; 8 bases line up with TRBD2. This CDR3 has 15 residues. Germline CDR1 reads SGHTA; CDR2 reads FQGNSA. The V gene end was trimmed by 3 bases and the J gene end by 3 bases; junction bases not matched to a gene: 7. The CDR3 DNA is TGTGCCAGCAGCTTTACTAGCGGCGTGGGCTACGAGCAGTACTTC. This sequence encodes CASSFTSGVGYEQYF.

This clonotype came up many times. The chain links TRBV7-2 to TRBJ2-2; D might be TRBD1 (5 bases). V lost 2 bases and J 4 bases, leaving 17 bases between the germline ends. The germline V gene has CDR1 SGHTA and CDR2 FQGNSA. CDR3 length: 17 amino acids. The CDR3 DNA sequence: TGTGCCAGCAGCTTACTGTTGGGCCAGGGCATCACCGGGGAGCTGTTTTTT. Protein: CASSLLLGQGITGELFF. Complete variable domain (other parts from reference TRBV7-2 and TRBJ2-2): GAGVSQSPSNKVTEKGKDVELRCDPISGHTALYWYRQSLGQGLEFLIYFQGNSAPDKSGLPSDRFSAERTGGSVSTLTIQRTQQEDSAVYLCASSLLLGQGITGELFFGEGSRLTVL.

Only a few counts were recorded for this clonotype. The chain combines TRBV11-2 with TRBJ2-7, with D possibly TRBD2 on 7 matching bases. This CDR3 contains 15 residues. Trimming cost V 2 bases and J 3 bases, with 14 bases left between them. CDR1 SGHAT and CDR2 FQNNGV come from the germline V gene. Written as DNA, the CDR3 is TGTGCCAGCAGCTTAAATCAGGGGAGGGACTACGAGCAGTACTTC. It is translated as CASSLNQGRDYEQYF.

The chain is built from TRBV27 and TRBJ2-5, with D tentatively TRBD2 (5 bases). In germline, CDR1 is MNHEY, CDR2 SMNVEV (reference sequence). V was trimmed by 7 bases and J by 3 bases, leaving 12 bases between them. The CDR3 loop spans 13 amino acids. CDR3 DNA sequence: TGTGCCAGCAAGGGAGACCGCGAAGAGACCCAGTACTTC. Its protein product is CASKGDREETQYF.

This clonotype occurred once. V gene TRBV5-1 combines with J gene TRBJ2-1; 12 bases align to TRBD2. Germline CDR1 and CDR2: SGHRS and YFSETQ. V shed 3 bases, J shed 8 bases, and the junction held 12 bases outside the gene matches. There are 17 residues in the CDR3. CDR3 in amino acids: CASSSQQLAGGPDEQFF. The DNA for the CDR3 is TGCGCCAGCAGCTCCCAACAGCTAGCGGGGGGGCCCGATGAGCAGTTCTTC.

As to this clonotype: One end of the junction is discordant with germline, which a read error may explain. This sequence joins TRBV5-3 and TRBJ1-5; 8 bases map to TRBD1. TRBV5-3 is identified as an open reading frame with a role that is uncertain. The CDR3 is 15 residues long. CDR3: CASSLGYRGDQPQHF. The DNA for the CDR3 is TGTGCCAGCAGCTTGGGGTACAGGGGGGATCAGCCCCAGCATTTT.

This clonotype was counted a few times. This chain links TRBV19 with TRBJ2-2; D ambiguous. Deletions cut 2 bases from V and 7 bases from J, with 17 bases between. The CDR3 is made up of 16 amino acids. Germline loops: CDR1 LNHDA, CDR2 SQIVND (reference sequence). The CDR3 is CASSIFGAPGNGELFF. The CDR3 DNA sequence: TGTGCCAGTAGTATATTTGGCGCCCCAGGTAACGGGGAGCTGTTTTTT.

This clonotype was observed a few times. The gene calls are TRBV6-6 and TRBJ1-5; no reliable D call. The V and J ends lost 6 bases and 0 bases respectively, with 15 bases between them. Germline values: CDR1 MNHNY, CDR2 SVGAGI (reference sequence). The CDR3 loop spans 16 amino acids. The CDR3 sequence is CASSLLDGDSNQPQHF. CDR3 DNA: TGTGCCAGCAGCCTTTTAGATGGAGATAGCAATCAGCCCCAGCATTTT.

The genes are TRBV20-1 and TRBJ2-5; 8 bases agree with TRBD2. The germline V gene encodes CDR1 DFQATT and CDR2 SNEGSKA (reference sequence). Trimming cost V 5 bases and J 2 bases; bases outside gene matches: 10. This CDR3 is built from 15 residues. The CDR3 reads CSAPGLGGHQETQYF. The DNA for the CDR3 is TGCAGTGCTCCGGGACTAGGGGGACATCAAGAGACCCAGTACTTC.